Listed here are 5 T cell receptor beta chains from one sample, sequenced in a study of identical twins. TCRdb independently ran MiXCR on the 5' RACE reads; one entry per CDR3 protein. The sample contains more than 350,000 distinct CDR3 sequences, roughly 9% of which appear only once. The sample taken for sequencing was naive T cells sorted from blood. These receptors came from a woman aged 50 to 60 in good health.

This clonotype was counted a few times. The CDR3 nucleotides are TGCGCCAGCAGCCACCCAGGGGCAGATGAGCAGTTCTTC. Its protein product is CASSHPGADEQFF. The chain combines TRBV4-1 with TRBJ2-1, with a weak D call TRBD1 (6 bases). The germline V and J ends were trimmed by 3 bases and 8 bases, with 11 bases remaining between them. Per germline, CDR1 MGHRA and CDR2 YSYEKL. The CDR3 length is 13 residues.

The CDR3 DNA is TGTGCCAGCAGGGACAGCGGCGCTGGAAACACCATATATTTT. It specifies CASRDSGAGNTIYF. This chain links TRBV12-3 or TRBV12-4 with TRBJ1-3; possible D gene TRBD1, 6 bases. V was pared by 6 bases and J by 2 bases, with 11 bases between. The CDR3 spans 14 residues.

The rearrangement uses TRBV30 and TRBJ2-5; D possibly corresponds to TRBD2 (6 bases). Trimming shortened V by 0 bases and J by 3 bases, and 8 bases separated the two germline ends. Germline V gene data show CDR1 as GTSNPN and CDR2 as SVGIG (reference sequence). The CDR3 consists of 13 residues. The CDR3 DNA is TGTGCCTGGAGTGTTCGACTAGAAGAGACCCAGTACTTC. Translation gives CAWSVRLEETQYF.

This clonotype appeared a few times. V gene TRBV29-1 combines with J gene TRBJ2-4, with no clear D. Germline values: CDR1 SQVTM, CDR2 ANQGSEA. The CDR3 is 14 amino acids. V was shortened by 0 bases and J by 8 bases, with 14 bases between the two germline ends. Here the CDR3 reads CSVEDPVDPYIQYF. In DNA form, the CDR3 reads TGCAGCGTTGAAGATCCGGTCGACCCCTACATTCAGTACTTC.

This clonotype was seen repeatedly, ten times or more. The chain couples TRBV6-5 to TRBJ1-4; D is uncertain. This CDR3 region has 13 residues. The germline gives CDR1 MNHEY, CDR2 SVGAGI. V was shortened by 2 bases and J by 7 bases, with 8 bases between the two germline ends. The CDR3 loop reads CASSYRQTEKLFF. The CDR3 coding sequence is TGTGCCAGCAGTTACCGGCAGACTGAAAAACTGTTTTTT.